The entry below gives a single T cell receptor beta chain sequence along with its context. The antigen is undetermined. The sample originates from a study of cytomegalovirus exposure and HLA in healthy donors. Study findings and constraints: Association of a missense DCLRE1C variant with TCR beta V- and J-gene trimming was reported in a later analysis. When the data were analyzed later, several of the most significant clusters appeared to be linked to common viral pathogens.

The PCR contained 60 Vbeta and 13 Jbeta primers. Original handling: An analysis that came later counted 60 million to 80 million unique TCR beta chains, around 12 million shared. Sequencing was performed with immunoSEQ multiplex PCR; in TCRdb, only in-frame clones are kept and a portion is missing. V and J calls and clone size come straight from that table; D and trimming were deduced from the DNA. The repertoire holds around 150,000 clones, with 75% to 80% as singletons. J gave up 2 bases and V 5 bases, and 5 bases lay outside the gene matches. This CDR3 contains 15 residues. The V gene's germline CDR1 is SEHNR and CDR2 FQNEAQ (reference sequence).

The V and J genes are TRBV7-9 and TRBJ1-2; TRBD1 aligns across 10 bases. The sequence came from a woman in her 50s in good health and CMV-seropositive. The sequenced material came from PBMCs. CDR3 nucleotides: TGTGCCAGCAGCACCCGACAGGGGGCCAACTATGGCTACACCTTC. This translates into CASSTRQGANYGYTF.